This TCR beta chain was found in a study of T cell repertoires in cytomegalovirus infection. Study context: TCR beta signatures that were public indicated CMV infection and matching HLA type. Study results and caveats: Identification of carriers of CMV plus the relevant HLA was performed using cumulative public TCR beta family frequency. Dominating the ex vivo response were HLA-C-restricted CMV-specific TCR beta clonotypes.

V lost 1 base and J lost 1; bases outside the gene matches: 6. The CDR3 covers 17 residues. Germline lookup yields CDR1 LGHNA and CDR2 YNFKEQ. The sample holds many counts of this clonotype. The antigen remains undetermined. TCRdb used MiXCR to reprocess the reads, holding one entry per CDR3 protein. Counted here are fewer than 700,000 distinct CDR3 sequences, 20% to 25% occurring once; the ten biggest clones make up roughly 8%. This chain links TRBV4-2 with TRBJ2-4; 8 positions agree with TRBD2. The clonotype originates from a human donor in good health (CMV status not recorded). Some clones in this sample may be carry-over from other donors' samples. The specimen sequenced was CD8+ T cells from PBMCs. The CDR3 sequence: CASSQAERGMAKNIQYF. The CDR3 region has the DNA TGTGCCAGCAGCCAAGCCGAGCGGGGGATGGCCAAAAACATTCAGTACTTC.